This T cell receptor (beta chain) comes out of a study of blood T cell repertoires in COVID-19 (dated by TCRdb to the early 2020s). For the wider study: Samples from collaborators originated in the United States, Italy and Spain and spanned both the acute and convalescent phases of COVID-19. The material from the prospective study consisted of cDNA or gDNA derived from T cells, B-cell-depleted T cells, or PBMCs. The dataset comprised deeply sampled blood TCRbeta repertoires from subjects exposed to, actively infected with, or recovered from COVID-19. The repertoires were made available in a free public database intended to serve as a resource for research on the immune response to SARS-CoV-2. The samples were drawn from the first 160 participants of the ongoing ImmuneRACE study and from 950 to 1,500 subjects provided by 6 global collaborators. Nearly every sample came with metadata listing a de-identified subject ID, COVID-19 status, age in years and sex. Where HLA class I and class II types were available, the types were taken from metadata supplied by the sample provider, not from assay-based typing.

Collaborating institutions collected whole blood in K2EDTA tubes following their own protocols. Collaborator samples were shipped for TCRbeta analysis as frozen whole blood, isolated PBMCs, or DNA extracted from either sample type. TCRbeta CDR3 regions were amplified from genomic DNA using the immunoSEQ Assay, a bias-controlled multiplex PCR. The paper's processing steps were these. The number of nucleated cells in each sample was estimated by amplification of reference gene primers within the assay. To quantify the absolute abundance of each unique TCRbeta CDR3 rearrangement, sequence reads were collapsed and filtered. For each sample, productive Simpson clonality was calculated by taking the square root of Simpson's diversity index across productive rearrangements. TCRdb holds this immuneACCESS table with in-frame rearrangements only. Some clones are missing; in checked studies, unresolved V genes explain under half, and the rest has no known cause. The D gene and trimming were derived from the DNA, and the V and J assignments and clone size from that table. The sample data list more than 250,000 clones, and about nine tenths of these were observed just once. The ten most abundant clones make up 1% of the sample.

Taken from cysteine to phenylalanine, the CDR3 has 15 residues. Kept here is only the CDR3 DNA, which spans 45 bases and is read in frame from base 1. V and J are truncated by 2 bases and 2 bases respectively, leaving an intervening sequence of 14 bases. CDR1 and CDR2 are read off the germline V gene (reference sequence) as GTSNPN and SVGIG. As for this clone: Its specific antigen is unknown. Base-call qualities are not available, and no considerably larger clone is one nucleotide away.

Study-wide findings and limitations: How much clinical and demographic metadata was included differed by source and by participant, and the metadata was provided uncurated.

The receptor chain draws on TRBV30 and TRBJ2-3; a tentative D call is TRBD1 (6 bases match). Sequencing used peripheral blood. This TCR was sampled from a man aged 50 to 60 with active or convalescent COVID-19. The CDR3 region reads CAWSPTGWDTDTQYF. The nucleotide sequence is TGTGCCTGGAGTCCCACAGGGTGGGACACAGATACGCAGTATTTT.